What follows describes a single TCR beta chain. This entry is derived from a study of OX40 agonist ivuxolimab in advanced cancers. Measured with immunoSEQ multiplex PCR; TCRdb has only the in-frame clones, and not every one. Counted here are tens of thousands of clones, 70% to 90% occurring once; the ten biggest clones make up less than 20%. Trimming took 1 base from V and 3 from J; bases not matched to a gene: 5. CDR1 is SGHTS, CDR2 YDEGEE, per germline. The CDR3 loop spans 16 amino acids. The chain uses TRBV5-8 and TRBJ2-2, with TRBD1 identical over 8 bases. The receptor's source is an adult with an advanced solid tumor such as melanoma, head and neck, liver or kidney cancer. The sequences come from CD4+ or CD8+ T cells sorted from blood, collected in a trial of the OX40 agonist ivuxolimab. The CDR3 DNA sequence: TGTGCCAGCAGCTTGCCGACAGGGGCGTACACCGGGGAGCTGTTTTTT. This encodes CASSLPTGAYTGELFF. The full variable domain, rest sourced from reference TRBV5-8 and TRBJ2-2, is EAGVTQSPTHLIKTRGQQATLRCSPISGHTSVYWYQQALGLGLQFLLWYDEGEERNRGNFPPRFSGRQFPNYSSELNVNALELEDSALYLCASSLPTGAYTGELFFGEGSRLTVL.